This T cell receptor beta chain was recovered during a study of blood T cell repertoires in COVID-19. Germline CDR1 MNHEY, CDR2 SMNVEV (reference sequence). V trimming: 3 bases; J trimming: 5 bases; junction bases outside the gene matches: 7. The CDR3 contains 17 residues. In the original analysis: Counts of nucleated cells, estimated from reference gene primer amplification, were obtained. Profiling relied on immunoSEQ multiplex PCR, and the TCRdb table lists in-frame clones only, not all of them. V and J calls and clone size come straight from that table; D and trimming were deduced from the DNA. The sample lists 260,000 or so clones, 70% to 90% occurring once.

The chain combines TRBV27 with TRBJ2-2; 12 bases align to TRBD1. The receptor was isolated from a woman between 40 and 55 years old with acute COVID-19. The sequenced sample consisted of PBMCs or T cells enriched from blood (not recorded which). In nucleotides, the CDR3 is TGTGCCAGCAGTTTGGGGACAGGGGGCGCGGGGACCGGGGAGCTGTTTTTT. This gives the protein CASSLGTGGAGTGELFF.